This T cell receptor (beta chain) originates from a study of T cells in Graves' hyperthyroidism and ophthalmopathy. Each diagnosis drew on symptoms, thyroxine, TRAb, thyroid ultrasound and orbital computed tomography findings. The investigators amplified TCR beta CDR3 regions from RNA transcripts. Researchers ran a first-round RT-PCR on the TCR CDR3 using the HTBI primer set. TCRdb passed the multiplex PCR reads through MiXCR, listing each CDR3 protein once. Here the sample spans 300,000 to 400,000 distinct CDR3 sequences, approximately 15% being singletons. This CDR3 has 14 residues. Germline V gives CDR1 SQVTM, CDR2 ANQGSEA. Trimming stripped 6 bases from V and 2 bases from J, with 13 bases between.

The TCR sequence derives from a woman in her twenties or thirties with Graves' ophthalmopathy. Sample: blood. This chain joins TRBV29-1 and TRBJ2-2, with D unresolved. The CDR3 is CSVGNVLNTGELFF. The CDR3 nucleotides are TGCAGCGTGGGCAACGTTTTAAACACCGGGGAGCTGTTTTTT.